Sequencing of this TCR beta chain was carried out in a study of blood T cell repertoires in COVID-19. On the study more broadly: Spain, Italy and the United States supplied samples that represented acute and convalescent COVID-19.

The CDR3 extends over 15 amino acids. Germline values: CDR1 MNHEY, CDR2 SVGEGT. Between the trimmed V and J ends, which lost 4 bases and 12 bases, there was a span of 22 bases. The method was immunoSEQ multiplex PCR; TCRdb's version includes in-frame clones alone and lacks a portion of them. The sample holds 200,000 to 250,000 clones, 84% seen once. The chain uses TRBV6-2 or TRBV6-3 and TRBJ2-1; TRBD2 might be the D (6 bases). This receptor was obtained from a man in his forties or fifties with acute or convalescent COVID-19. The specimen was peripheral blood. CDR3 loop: CASSSYDRDWGGQFF. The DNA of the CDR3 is TGTGCCAGCAGTTCCTACGACCGGGACTGGGGCGGGCAGTTCTTC.